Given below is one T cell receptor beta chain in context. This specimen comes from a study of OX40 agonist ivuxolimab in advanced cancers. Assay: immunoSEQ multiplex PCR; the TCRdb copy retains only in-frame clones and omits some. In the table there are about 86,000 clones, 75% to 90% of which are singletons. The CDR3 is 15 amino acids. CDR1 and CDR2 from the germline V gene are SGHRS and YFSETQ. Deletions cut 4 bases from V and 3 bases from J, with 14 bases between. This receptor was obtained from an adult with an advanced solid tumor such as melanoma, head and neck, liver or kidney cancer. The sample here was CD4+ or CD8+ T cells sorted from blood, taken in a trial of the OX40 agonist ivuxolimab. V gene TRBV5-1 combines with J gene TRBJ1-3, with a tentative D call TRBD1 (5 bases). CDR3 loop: CASSPGGRNGNTIYF. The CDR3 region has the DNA TGCGCCAGCAGCCCGGGGGGTCGGAATGGAAACACCATATATTTT.